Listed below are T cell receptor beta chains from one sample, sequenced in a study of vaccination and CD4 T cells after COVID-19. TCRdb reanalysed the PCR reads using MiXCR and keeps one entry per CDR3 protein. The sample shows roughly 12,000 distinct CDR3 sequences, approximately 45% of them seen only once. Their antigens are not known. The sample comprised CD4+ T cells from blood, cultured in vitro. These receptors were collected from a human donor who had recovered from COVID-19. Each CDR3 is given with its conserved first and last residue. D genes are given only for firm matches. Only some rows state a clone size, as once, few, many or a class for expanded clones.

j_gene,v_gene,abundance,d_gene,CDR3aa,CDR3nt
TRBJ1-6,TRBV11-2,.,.,CASSLENPQVAYNSPLHF,TGTGCCAGCAGCTTAGAAAACCCTCAGGTGGCCTATAATTCACCCCTCCACTTT
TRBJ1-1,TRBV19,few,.,CASLRDTEAFF,TGTGCCAGTCTTAGGGACACTGAAGCTTTCTTT
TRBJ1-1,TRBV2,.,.,CASNPQAMNTEAFF,TGTGCCAGCAACCCCCAGGCGATGAACACTGAAGCTTTCTTT
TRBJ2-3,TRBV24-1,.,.,CATSEPTQLTDTQYF,TGTGCCACCAGTGAGCCCACGCAACTCACAGATACGCAGTATTTT
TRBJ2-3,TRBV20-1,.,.,CSARPSSIAQYF,TGCAGTGCTAGACCCTCTAGTATAGCGCAGTATTTT
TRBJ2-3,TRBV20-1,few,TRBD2,CSALLLREPDTQYF,TGCAGTGCTCTCCTGTTGCGGGAGCCAGATACGCAGTATTTT
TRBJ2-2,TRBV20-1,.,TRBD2,CSASTSPTGELFF,TGCAGTGCATCGACTAGCCCCACCGGGGAGCTGTTTTTT
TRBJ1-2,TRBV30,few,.,CACGSYGYTF,TGTGCCTGTGGGAGCTATGGCTACACCTTC
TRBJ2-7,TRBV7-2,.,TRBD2,CASSSPSGRSREQYF,TGTGCCAGCAGCTCACCTAGCGGGAGGAGCAGGGAGCAGTACTTC
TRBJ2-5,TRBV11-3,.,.,CASSLVAGSSETQYF,TGTGCCAGCAGCTTAGTGGCCGGGAGCAGCGAGACCCAGTACTTC
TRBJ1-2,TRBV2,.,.,CASSERGGYTF,TGTGCCAGCAGTGAAAGGGGTGGCTACACCTTC
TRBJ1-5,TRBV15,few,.,CATSRVSNQPQHF,TGTGCCACCAGCAGAGTAAGTAATCAGCCCCAGCATTTT
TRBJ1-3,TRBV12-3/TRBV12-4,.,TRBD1,CACSPGTGSRNTIYF,TGTGCCTGCAGTCCGGGGACAGGGTCTAGAAACACCATATATTTT
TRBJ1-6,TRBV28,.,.,CASSFSSGGNSPLHF,TGTGCCAGCAGTTTTTCCTCAGGAGGGAATTCACCCCTCCACTTT
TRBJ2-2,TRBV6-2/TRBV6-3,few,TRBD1,CASRTRIRTGNTGELFF,TGTGCCAGCAGAACCCGAATCAGGACAGGGAACACCGGGGAGCTGTTTTTT
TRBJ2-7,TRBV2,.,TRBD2,CASSALRGADEQYF,TGTGCCAGCAGCGCCCTGCGGGGGGCGGACGAGCAGTACTTC
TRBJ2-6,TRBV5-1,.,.,CASSSTSGANVLTF,TGCGCCAGCAGCTCAACCTCTGGGGCCAACGTCCTGACTTTC
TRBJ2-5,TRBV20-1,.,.,CSARAYQETQYF,TGCAGTGCTAGAGCATACCAAGAGACCCAGTACTTC